This T cell receptor (beta chain) was sequenced for a study of CD8 T cells in ankylosing spondylitis. MiXCR, applied by TCRdb to the 5' RACE reads, yields one record per CDR3 protein. The table lists about 90,000 distinct CDR3 sequences, roughly 8.5% of them singletons. Findings of the study overall: Earlier work had already found some motif variants in reactive arthritis synovial fluid and blood. Clones linked to disease, bearing a CD8+ phenotype, were relatively rare in peripheral blood. Seemingly characteristic of ankylosing spondylitis blood was a TCR beta motif consisting of eight highly homologous variants. Significant enrichment of disease-linked clones was reported in matched ankylosing spondylitis synovial fluid.

In the case of this clonotype: Its antigen remains unidentified.

Germline V gene lookup returns CDR1 SGHVS and CDR2 FNYEAQ. Deletions cut 4 bases from V and 5 bases from J, with 12 bases between. This CDR3 region has 14 residues. The clonotype comes from a male donor with ankylosing spondylitis. This chain uses TRBV7-6 with TRBJ1-5, with D possibly being TRBD1 (6 bases). Sequenced sample: blood, either unsorted or a sorted T cell fraction (not recorded which). CDR3 in amino acids: CASSSGQNDQPQHF. DNA for the CDR3: TGTGCCAGCAGCTCAGGACAGAACGATCAGCCCCAGCATTTT.